This is a list of T cell receptor beta chains from one sample in a study of shared clonotypes between healthy human individuals. Produced via immunoSEQ multiplex PCR; TCRdb's table is partial and in-frame only. Of around 340,000 clones listed, about 70% were seen once; the top ten hold over 9.5%. Material for sequencing was memory CD4+ T cells sorted from blood. These receptors came from a man aged 30 to 39 in good health. Both conserved end residues are part of each CDR3. Each record gives: J gene, V gene, clone size, D gene, CDR3 DNA, CDR3 protein. A D gene is named only where the DNA matches it firmly. The listing skips clone size in some rows; elsewhere it reads once, few, many or a size class.

TRBJ2-4 TRBV11-2 . TRBD1 TGTGCCAGCAGCTCGAACAGGGGCCCTTCGGCCAAAAACATTCAGTACTTC CASSSNRGPSAKNIQYF
TRBJ2-1 TRBV6-5 . . TGTGCCAGCAGTTCCCCTCTCTCCTACAATGAGCAGTTCTTC CASSSPLSYNEQFF
TRBJ2-1 TRBV7-2 . TRBD2 TGTGCCAGCAGCCCCTTAGTGGCGGGAGTATCGAATGAGCAGTTCTTC CASSPLVAGVSNEQFF
TRBJ2-6 TRBV29-1 . . TGCAGCGTCGCGACGTGGGAAGGCTCTGGGGCCAACGTCCTGACTTTC CSVATWEGSGANVLTF
TRBJ2-5 TRBV25-1 . . TGTGCCAGCGGCGACAGGGAGACCCAGTACTTC CASGDRETQYF
TRBJ1-1 TRBV4-1 few . TGCGCCAGCAGCCAAGAATGGAGCACTGAAGCTTTCTTT CASSQEWSTEAFF
TRBJ1-2 TRBV20-1 . . TGCAGTGCTAGAGGGGGCTATGGCTACACCTTC CSARGGYGYTF
TRBJ2-7 TRBV7-9 . . TGTGCCAGCAGCTTAGCTGGGGAGAGCGAGCAGTACTTC CASSLAGESEQYF
TRBJ1-2 TRBV30 . TRBD1 TGTGCCTGGAGCAGGGGGCATGGCTACACCTTC CAWSRGHGYTF
TRBJ2-7 TRBV11-1 few . TGTGCCAGCAGCTTAGTGGATGGGACTGGCGAGCAGTACTTC CASSLVDGTGEQYF
TRBJ2-7 TRBV25-1 . . TGTGCCAGCAGTGACGGCGTGGCAGGGGATTTCAACGAGCAGTACTTC CASSDGVAGDFNEQYF
TRBJ2-7 TRBV30 . . TGTGCTTCGGGAGCCGCCGAGCAGTACTTC CASGAAEQYF
TRBJ2-7 TRBV7-9 . . TGTGCCAGCAGCTTAGGAATAGGCTCCTACGAGCAGTACTTC CASSLGIGSYEQYF
TRBJ1-1 TRBV28 . TRBD1 TGTGCCAGCCACCAGATAACAGGGGGCCGGACTGAAGCTTTCTTT CASHQITGGRTEAFF
TRBJ2-7 TRBV7-2 . TRBD2 TGTGCCAGCAGCTTAACTAGCGGGAGGTCCGAGCAGTACTTC CASSLTSGRSEQYF
TRBJ2-1 TRBV9 once . TGTGCCAGCAGTCTTGCCCGGGACCTCTCCTACAATGAGCAGTTCTTC CASSLARDLSYNEQFF
TRBJ2-3 TRBV7-2 few . TGTGCCAGCAGCCCCGGGACGGTCACAGATACGCAGTATTTT CASSPGTVTDTQYF
TRBJ1-2 TRBV6-1 . TRBD1 TGTGCCACTAACAGGGGTGACTATGGCTACACCTTC CATNRGDYGYTF
TRBJ2-5 TRBV6-1 . TRBD2 TGTGCCAGCAGTGTCCCCCCGGGACTAGCGGGGATGGTGCAAGAGACCCAGTACTTC CASSVPPGLAGMVQETQYF
TRBJ2-2 TRBV18 . . TGTGCCAGCTCACCATTGGGCCTGGACGGGGAGCTGTTTTTT CASSPLGLDGELFF
TRBJ2-3 TRBV18 . TRBD1 TGTGCCAGCTCACAACAGGGGCACACAGATACGCAGTATTTT CASSQQGHTDTQYF
TRBJ2-5 TRBV5-1 few . TGCGCCAGCAGCCAATTCGAGGGGGGGCCTGCGGAGACCCAGTACTTC CASSQFEGGPAETQYF
TRBJ1-3 TRBV7-2 once . TGTGCCAGCAGCTTGACAGTCTCTGGAAACACCATATATTTT CASSLTVSGNTIYF
TRBJ2-3 TRBV28 . . TGTGCCAGCAGTGTCCAGGGCGGCACAGATACGCAGTATTTT CASSVQGGTDTQYF
TRBJ2-7 TRBV11-3 . . TGTGCCAGCAGCCCCTCACGGGGCTACGAGCAGTACTTC CASSPSRGYEQYF
TRBJ2-7 TRBV5-1 . . TGCGCCAGCAGCTTAGGCTCCGCCTACGAGCAGTACTTC CASSLGSAYEQYF
TRBJ2-5 TRBV7-3 . . TGTGCCAGCAGTTACTCAGGGGACGAGACCCAGTACTTC CASSYSGDETQYF
TRBJ2-7 TRBV5-1 few . TGCGCCAGCAGCCTCCCTACGGCGTACGAGCAGTACTTC CASSLPTAYEQYF
TRBJ2-5 TRBV5-1 few . TGCGCCAGCAGCTTGGCAAGCGGCCAAGAGACCCAGTACTTC CASSLASGQETQYF
TRBJ2-7 TRBV18 . TRBD2 TGTGCCAGCTCACCACCGACTAGCGGTAAATACGAGCAGTACTTC CASSPPTSGKYEQYF
TRBJ1-3 TRBV15 . . TGTGCCACCAGCAGAGTGACAGATCCTGGAAACACCATATATTTT CATSRVTDPGNTIYF
TRBJ2-2 TRBV28 . . TGTGCCAGCAGTTTGGGGGGCACCGGGGAGCTGTTTTTT CASSLGGTGELFF
TRBJ2-7 TRBV28 . . TGTGCCAGCAGGGTGAGGTCGGATTACGAGCAGTACTTC CASRVRSDYEQYF
TRBJ2-7 TRBV7-6 . . TGTGCCAGCAGCTTATCTCCAGGGGAGAACGAGCAGTACTTC CASSLSPGENEQYF
TRBJ2-3 TRBV5-1 . . TGCGCCAGCAGCTTGGCCGAGGGAGAGGATACGCAGTATTTT CASSLAEGEDTQYF
TRBJ2-7 TRBV7-9 . TRBD1 TGTGCCAGCAGCCGGGACAGCTCCTACGAGCAGTACTTC CASSRDSSYEQYF
TRBJ1-3 TRBV9 . . TGTGCCAGCAGCGTAGGAGTGACACTATCAATCATATATTTT CASSVGVTLSIIYF
TRBJ2-3 TRBV7-3 . TRBD1 TGTGCCAGCAGCGCTACAGGGGGTTGGTCGCAGTATTTT CASSATGGWSQYF
TRBJ1-4 TRBV7-8 . . TGTGCCAGCGGAGGGATCCTAGTGGAGGTCCTGTTTTTT CASGGILVEVLFF
TRBJ2-1 TRBV6-1 . TRBD2 TGTGCCAGCAGTGTCCGGGAGGGATTCTACAATGAGCAGTTCTTC CASSVREGFYNEQFF